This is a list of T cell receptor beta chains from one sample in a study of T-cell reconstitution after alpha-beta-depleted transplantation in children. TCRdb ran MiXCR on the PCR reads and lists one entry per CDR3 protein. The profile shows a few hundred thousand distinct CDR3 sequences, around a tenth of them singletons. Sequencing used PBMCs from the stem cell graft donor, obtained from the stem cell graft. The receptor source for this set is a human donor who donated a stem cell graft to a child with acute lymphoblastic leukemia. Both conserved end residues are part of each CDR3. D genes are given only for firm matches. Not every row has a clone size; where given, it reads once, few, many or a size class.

CSARGTTGAPLHF	TGCAGTGCTAGGGGGACAACAGGGGCACCCCTCCACTTT	few	TRBD1	TRBV20-1	TRBJ1-6
CATSNDRGITGELFF	TGTGCCACCAGCAATGACAGGGGGATCACCGGGGAGCTGTTTTTT	few	TRBD1	TRBV15	TRBJ2-2
CASSFRATAKAEQYF	TGTGCCAGCAGCTTCAGAGCTACTGCTAAGGCCGAGCAGTACTTC	-	-	TRBV7-2	TRBJ2-7
CASSPGTSGRGNTGELFF	TGTGCCAGCAGTCCCGGGACTAGCGGGAGGGGGAACACCGGGGAGCTGTTTTTT	-	TRBD2	TRBV5-6	TRBJ2-2
CASSLEVTRYGELFF	TGTGCCAGCAGCTTAGAGGTGACTCGATATGGGGAGCTGTTTTTT	many	-	TRBV7-2	TRBJ2-2
CASSEGRNEQFF	TGTGCCAGCAGTGAGGGGCGGAATGAGCAGTTCTTC	many	-	TRBV2	TRBJ2-1
CASSLAAPGGTEAFF	TGCGCCAGCAGCTTGGCGGCCCCTGGAGGGACTGAAGCTTTCTTT	many	-	TRBV5-1	TRBJ1-1
CSARDPGLHNEQFF	TGCAGTGCTAGAGATCCCGGTCTGCACAATGAGCAGTTCTTC	-	-	TRBV20-1	TRBJ2-1
CASSWTSGRVSYNEQFF	TGTGCCAGCAGTTGGACTAGCGGGAGGGTGTCCTACAATGAGCAGTTCTTC	few	TRBD2	TRBV12-3/TRBV12-4	TRBJ2-1
CSVPGQGFDEQFF	TGCAGCGTTCCGGGACAGGGGTTTGATGAGCAGTTCTTC	few	TRBD1	TRBV29-1	TRBJ2-1
CASSQGLETGAYEQYF	TGCGCCAGCAGCCAAGGATTGGAGACAGGGGCCTACGAGCAGTACTTC	-	TRBD1	TRBV4-1	TRBJ2-7